The clone carrying this TCR beta chain came up a few times. This specimen comes from a study of T cell changes during pregnancy in multiple sclerosis. Data came from immunoSEQ multiplex PCR; TCRdb stores just in-frame clones and leaves some out. The sample holds nearly 110,000 clones; about 90% are singletons and the top ten take roughly 1.5%. CDR1 and CDR2 from the germline V gene are SGHKS and YYEKEE (reference sequence). This CDR3 has 15 residues. Trimming took off 4 bases at V and 2 bases at J, with 13 bases between the two ends. The source is a female donor with multiple sclerosis, enrolled in a pregnancy study. The V and J genes are TRBV5-5 and TRBJ2-1; D perhaps matches TRBD1 (6 bases). Source: peripheral blood, taken before pregnancy. CDR3 bases: TGTGCCAGCAGCCGGGACACCCCGGCCTACAATGAGCAGTTCTTC. It codes for CASSRDTPAYNEQFF.